These T cell receptor beta chains were read from a single sample in a study of cytomegalovirus exposure and HLA in healthy donors. The protocol was immunoSEQ multiplex PCR, while the TCRdb copy is restricted to in-frame clones and leaves out a portion. The data contain tens of thousands of clones, over 85% of them seen just once; the ten biggest clones take up roughly 1.6%. The sample was PBMCs. These receptors all stem from a man younger than 35 in good health and CMV-seropositive. CDR3s include the opening cysteine and the closing phenylalanine or tryptophan. A D gene is named only where the DNA matches it firmly. Where a row states a size, it is once, few, many or the class of an expanded clone; other rows omit it.

.	.	TRBV6-5	TRBJ1-5	TGTGCCAGCACCCCGGGAGGGGTTCAGCCCCAGCATTTT	CASTPGGVQPQHF
.	TRBD1	TRBV11-2	TRBJ1-2	TGTGCCAGCAGCAAGGACAGGGGTGCTAACTATGGCTACACCTTC	CASSKDRGANYGYTF
few	TRBD2	TRBV5-1	TRBJ2-3	TGCGCCAGCACCCAAGGACTAGCGGGAGAGGGTGGCACAGATACGCAGTATTTT	CASTQGLAGEGGTDTQYF
.	TRBD2	TRBV6-5	TRBJ2-1	TGTGCCAGCAGTTCGCTAGCGGGAGCCGTCCATGAGCAGTTCTTC	CASSSLAGAVHEQFF
.	TRBD1	TRBV27	TRBJ1-4	TGTGCCAGCAGCCACCGTCGCGCCGGGACAGGGCATGAAAAACTGTTTTTT	CASSHRRAGTGHEKLFF
.	.	TRBV5-1	TRBJ2-1	TGCGCCAGCAGCTTGGTAGCGGACTCCTACAATGAGCAGTTCTTC	CASSLVADSYNEQFF
.	TRBD2	TRBV11-2	TRBJ2-1	TGTGCCAGCAGCCAACTAGCGGGAGGGTACAATGAGCAGTTCTTC	CASSQLAGGYNEQFF
.	.	TRBV28	TRBJ2-3	TGTGCCAGCAGTTCCGTTACTGCGATAAATGCAGATACGCAGTATTTT	CASSSVTAINADTQYF
.	.	TRBV30	TRBJ2-1	TGTGCCTGGAGTTCCGGGGGATATGAGCAGTTCTTC	CAWSSGGYEQFF
few	.	TRBV6-5	TRBJ2-4	TGTGCCAGCAGTAGGGGGAGTGGGTACATTCAGTACTTC	CASSRGSGYIQYF
.	.	TRBV6-5	TRBJ1-1	TGTGCCAGCAGGGGGAGGGACACTGAAGCTTTCTTT	CASRGRDTEAFF
.	.	TRBV15	TRBJ2-1	TGTGCCACCAGCAGAGACCTAGCGAGAACCCTCTTCTACTACAATGAGCAGTTCTTC	CATSRDLARTLFYYNEQFF
once	TRBD1	TRBV11-2	TRBJ2-5	TGTGCCAGCAGCTTAGAAGGATGGGAAACAGGGGGCACGAAACAAGAGACCCAGTACTTC	CASSLEGWETGGTKQETQYF
.	.	TRBV10-3	TRBJ2-2	TGTGCCATCGGAGGGGGCGACACCGGGGAGCTGTTTTTT	CAIGGGDTGELFF
.	.	TRBV5-6	TRBJ2-5	TGTGCCAGCAGCTTGGTAGCCCAAGAGACCCAGTACTTC	CASSLVAQETQYF
.	TRBD1	TRBV5-1	TRBJ2-5	TGCGCCAGCCGACAGGGAGACCAAGAGACCCAGTACTTC	CASRQGDQETQYF
once	TRBD2	TRBV27	TRBJ2-2	TGTGCCAGCAGTTTTGGGGCGGGAGGGGGCACCGGGGAGCTGTTTTTT	CASSFGAGGGTGELFF
.	TRBD1	TRBV7-9	TRBJ2-7	TGTGCCAGTGCCCCCGGGACAGGGTTGTACGAGCAGTACTTC	CASAPGTGLYEQYF
.	TRBD2	TRBV5-1	TRBJ2-7	TGCGCCAGCAGCTTGGCCGATTTGACTAGCGGGATCTACGAGCAGTACTTC	CASSLADLTSGIYEQYF